The rows below give T cell receptor beta chains drawn from one sample of a study of a mutant IDH1 vaccine in newly diagnosed glioma. Generated by immunoSEQ multiplex PCR, the TCRdb table keeps only in-frame clones and is missing some. The sample lists 56,000 or so clones, roughly 80% occurring once. Their antigens are not known. The sequencing here drew on PBMCs, taken from a glioma patient whose treatment included an IDH1 peptide vaccine. The source of these receptors is a middle-aged man with glioma. Both conserved end residues are part of each CDR3. Each record gives: V gene, D gene, clone size, J gene, CDR3 DNA, CDR3 protein. A D gene is named only where the DNA matches it firmly. Size tells how often a clone was seen (once, few, many) or the class of an expanded clone, and some rows leave it out.

v_gene: TRBV27; d_gene: TRBD1; abundance: once; j_gene: TRBJ1-2; CDR3nt: TGTGCCAGCTCCCGAGAAGATCCGGGACAGGGGCTCTATGGCTACACCTTC; CDR3aa: CASSREDPGQGLYGYTF
v_gene: TRBV10-2; d_gene: .; abundance: .; j_gene: TRBJ2-3; CDR3nt: TGCGCCAGCAGTGATATAGAAGAATCGGAAGGGGATACGCAGTATTTT; CDR3aa: CASSDIEESEGDTQYF
v_gene: TRBV19; d_gene: TRBD2; abundance: .; j_gene: TRBJ2-7; CDR3nt: TGTGCCAGTAGTAAAGCGGGGGGAATCTACGAGCAGTACTTC; CDR3aa: CASSKAGGIYEQYF
v_gene: TRBV29-1; d_gene: TRBD1; abundance: .; j_gene: TRBJ2-5; CDR3nt: TGCAGCGTACCGACAGGGGATCAAGAGACCCAGTACTTC; CDR3aa: CSVPTGDQETQYF
v_gene: TRBV9; d_gene: .; abundance: .; j_gene: TRBJ1-5; CDR3nt: TGTGCCAGCAGCGTAGGTTGGCAGGGTGGCCAGCCCCAGCATTTT; CDR3aa: CASSVGWQGGQPQHF
v_gene: TRBV11-3; d_gene: .; abundance: .; j_gene: TRBJ1-3; CDR3nt: TGTGCCAGCAGCTTAGATAGATGGGGGCACACCATATATTTT; CDR3aa: CASSLDRWGHTIYF
v_gene: TRBV4-2; d_gene: TRBD1; abundance: once; j_gene: TRBJ2-3; CDR3nt: TGTGCCAGCAGCCAAGAAGGGGGCAGGGGCGCAGCAGATACGCAGTATTTT; CDR3aa: CASSQEGGRGAADTQYF
v_gene: TRBV9; d_gene: TRBD1; abundance: .; j_gene: TRBJ1-5; CDR3nt: TGTGCCAGCAGCGTACCGCCGGGACAGGGGCGCCAGCCCCAGCATTTT; CDR3aa: CASSVPPGQGRQPQHF
v_gene: TRBV28; d_gene: .; abundance: .; j_gene: TRBJ2-7; CDR3nt: TGTGCCAGCAGTTTAATCGGGTACGAGCAGTACTTC; CDR3aa: CASSLIGYEQYF
v_gene: TRBV5-4; d_gene: .; abundance: few; j_gene: TRBJ1-1; CDR3nt: TGTGCCAGCAGCCTGGGACCGCAGGGAACTGAAGCTTTCTTT; CDR3aa: CASSLGPQGTEAFF
v_gene: TRBV25-1; d_gene: .; abundance: few; j_gene: TRBJ2-5; CDR3nt: TGTGCCACTGGGCCCCAAGAGACCCAGTACTTC; CDR3aa: CATGPQETQYF
v_gene: TRBV27; d_gene: .; abundance: .; j_gene: TRBJ2-3; CDR3nt: TGTGCCAGCAGTGTAAGGCTCGCGGGGACGGATACGCAGTATTTT; CDR3aa: CASSVRLAGTDTQYF
v_gene: TRBV30; d_gene: .; abundance: few; j_gene: TRBJ2-5; CDR3nt: TGTGCCTGGCAGACTCAAGAGACCCAGTACTTC; CDR3aa: CAWQTQETQYF
v_gene: TRBV29-1; d_gene: TRBD1; abundance: .; j_gene: TRBJ1-2; CDR3nt: TGCAGCGTTGAAGGCAGGGGGCGTCCTCCAAACTATGGCTACACCTTC; CDR3aa: CSVEGRGRPPNYGYTF
v_gene: TRBV6-1; d_gene: .; abundance: .; j_gene: TRBJ2-7; CDR3nt: TGTGCCAGCAGTGAAGGGGTACTCTACGAGCAGTACTTC; CDR3aa: CASSEGVLYEQYF
v_gene: TRBV19; d_gene: .; abundance: .; j_gene: TRBJ2-5; CDR3nt: TGTGCCAGTAGTATCCGGGGACAATCTGAGACCCAGTACTTC; CDR3aa: CASSIRGQSETQYF
v_gene: TRBV6-5; d_gene: .; abundance: .; j_gene: TRBJ1-1; CDR3nt: TGTGCCAGCAGTTACTCGATTTGGGGCGCGAACACTGAAGCTTTCTTT; CDR3aa: CASSYSIWGANTEAFF
v_gene: TRBV5-8; d_gene: .; abundance: .; j_gene: TRBJ2-2; CDR3nt: TGTGCCAGCAGCTTGTCACGGGGTCGGGGGCCGAACACCGGGGAGCTGTTTTTT; CDR3aa: CASSLSRGRGPNTGELFF
v_gene: TRBV14; d_gene: .; abundance: .; j_gene: TRBJ1-2; CDR3nt: TGTGCCAGCAGCCAAGGGATTTATGGCTACACCTTC; CDR3aa: CASSQGIYGYTF
v_gene: TRBV28; d_gene: .; abundance: .; j_gene: TRBJ1-1; CDR3nt: TGTGCCAGCAGGCCGGGACGACTCCCTGCTTTCTTT; CDR3aa: CASRPGRLPAFF
v_gene: TRBV4-1; d_gene: .; abundance: .; j_gene: TRBJ2-1; CDR3nt: TGCGCCAGCAGCCAAGCCGGGACAAATGCCTACAATGAGCAGTTCTTC; CDR3aa: CASSQAGTNAYNEQFF
v_gene: TRBV6-6; d_gene: .; abundance: .; j_gene: TRBJ2-7; CDR3nt: TGTGCCAGCAGTTACCACCAGGGCTACGAGCAGTACTTC; CDR3aa: CASSYHQGYEQYF
v_gene: TRBV7-9; d_gene: .; abundance: .; j_gene: TRBJ2-7; CDR3nt: TGTGCCAGCAGCTTCCCGGACAGAGCCTACGAGCAGTACTTC; CDR3aa: CASSFPDRAYEQYF
v_gene: TRBV30; d_gene: .; abundance: few; j_gene: TRBJ2-2; CDR3nt: TGTGCCTGGAGTTTTACCGGGGAGCTGTTTTTT; CDR3aa: CAWSFTGELFF
v_gene: TRBV5-6; d_gene: .; abundance: .; j_gene: TRBJ2-3; CDR3nt: TGTGCCAGCAGCTCCCTAAGGACAGACACAGATACGCAGTATTTT; CDR3aa: CASSSLRTDTDTQYF
v_gene: TRBV5-8; d_gene: .; abundance: once; j_gene: TRBJ1-5; CDR3nt: TGTGCCAGCAGCTTCACCCAGGAGCGGCCCCAGCATTTT; CDR3aa: CASSFTQERPQHF
v_gene: TRBV19; d_gene: TRBD1; abundance: .; j_gene: TRBJ2-1; CDR3nt: TGTGCCAGTAGTACCCAGACAGGGTTTGGGGATGAGCAGTTCTTC; CDR3aa: CASSTQTGFGDEQFF
v_gene: TRBV4-1; d_gene: .; abundance: .; j_gene: TRBJ1-1; CDR3nt: TGCGCCAGCAGCCAAGTGGCGAACACTGAAGCTTTCTTT; CDR3aa: CASSQVANTEAFF
v_gene: TRBV7-2; d_gene: .; abundance: .; j_gene: TRBJ2-1; CDR3nt: TGTGCCAGCAGCCCACCCGGGGCAGCCACCTACAATGAGCAGTTCTTC; CDR3aa: CASSPPGAATYNEQFF
v_gene: TRBV9; d_gene: .; abundance: .; j_gene: TRBJ2-3; CDR3nt: TGTGCCAGCAGCGCCCCGGGACTCCCCTGGGGGCAGTATTTT; CDR3aa: CASSAPGLPWGQYF
v_gene: TRBV12-5; d_gene: .; abundance: .; j_gene: TRBJ1-5; CDR3nt: TGTGCTAGTGGTTTCGGGGAGAATCAGCCCCAGCATTTT; CDR3aa: CASGFGENQPQHF
v_gene: TRBV30; d_gene: .; abundance: .; j_gene: TRBJ2-3; CDR3nt: TGTGCCTGGAGTAGAGGGGGGCGGTTAGATACGCAGTATTTT; CDR3aa: CAWSRGGRLDTQYF
v_gene: TRBV11-3; d_gene: TRBD1; abundance: .; j_gene: TRBJ2-2; CDR3nt: TGTGCCAGCAGCCCACGACAGGGGGCGAACACCGGGGAGCTGTTTTTT; CDR3aa: CASSPRQGANTGELFF
v_gene: TRBV2; d_gene: .; abundance: few; j_gene: TRBJ1-2; CDR3nt: TGTGCCAGCCGCCGGCAGCAACCGTTCTATGGCTACACCTTC; CDR3aa: CASRRQQPFYGYTF
v_gene: TRBV7-7; d_gene: .; abundance: .; j_gene: TRBJ2-2; CDR3nt: TGTGCTAGCAGCTTAGGAAGACAGGTGAACACCGGGGAGCTGTTTTTT; CDR3aa: CASSLGRQVNTGELFF
v_gene: TRBV6-1; d_gene: .; abundance: few; j_gene: TRBJ2-3; CDR3nt: TGTGCCAGCAGTGAGGGGAGTACCGTAGATACGCAGTATTTT; CDR3aa: CASSEGSTVDTQYF
v_gene: TRBV9; d_gene: TRBD1; abundance: .; j_gene: TRBJ1-6; CDR3nt: TGTGCCAGCAGCGCTGGGACAGGGGTTAATTCACCCCTCCACTTT; CDR3aa: CASSAGTGVNSPLHF
v_gene: TRBV27; d_gene: .; abundance: .; j_gene: TRBJ2-3; CDR3nt: TGTGCCAGCAGTTTATCCCATGGAGGGGGGTCAAATACGCAGTATTTT; CDR3aa: CASSLSHGGGSNTQYF
v_gene: TRBV6-6; d_gene: .; abundance: .; j_gene: TRBJ1-1; CDR3nt: TGTGCCAGCAGTGATCTTTGGGAATCTACCACTGAAGCTTTCTTT; CDR3aa: CASSDLWESTTEAFF
v_gene: TRBV5-1; d_gene: TRBD2; abundance: .; j_gene: TRBJ2-5; CDR3nt: TGCGCCAGCAGCCGGGAGGGCACCTCAGGGGAGACCCAGTACTTC; CDR3aa: CASSREGTSGETQYF
v_gene: TRBV6-5; d_gene: .; abundance: .; j_gene: TRBJ1-5; CDR3nt: TGTGCCAGCAGCCCCGACAGTGGGGGAAAGTCCCAGCATTTT; CDR3aa: CASSPDSGGKSQHF